Following are 27 T cell receptor beta chains from one sample sequenced in a study of blood T cell repertoires in COVID-19. Profiling relied on immunoSEQ multiplex PCR, and the TCRdb table lists in-frame clones only, not all of them. This repertoire shows approximately 210,000 clones, about 90% found once; its top ten account for roughly 8.8%. The sample comprised PBMCs or T cells enriched from blood (not recorded which). The receptors derive from a woman aged 18-29 years who had recovered from COVID-19.

The J gene is TRBJ2-7, the V gene TRBV5-5, with D perhaps matching TRBD1 (6 bases). Trimming took off 2 bases at V and 4 bases at J, with 10 bases between the two ends. The CDR3 consists of 13 residues. Per germline, CDR1 SGHKS and CDR2 YYEKEE (reference sequence). This CDR3 is CASSFDRMYEQYF. The CDR3 nucleotides read TGTGCCAGCAGCTTTGACAGGATGTACGAGCAGTACTTC. Using reference TRBV5-5 and TRBJ2-7 for the parts outside the CDR3, the full variable domain is DAGVTQSPTHLIKTRGQQVTLRCSPISGHKSVSWYQQVLGQGPQFIFQYYEKEERGRGNFPDRFSARQFPNYSSELNVNALLLGDSALYLCASSFDRMYEQYFGPGTRLTVT.

This clone was detected once. V and J are TRBV5-6 and TRBJ1-1; D gene uncertain. The CDR3 is made up of 15 amino acids. Per the germline V gene, CDR1 is SGHDT and CDR2 is YYEEEE. Deletions cut 3 bases from V and 6 bases from J, with 18 bases between. Written as DNA, the CDR3 is TGTGCCAGCAGCTCCCACGGACTCGGGTGGGCTGAAGCTTTCTTT. This gives the protein CASSSHGLGWAEAFF.

The CDR3 sequence is CASSERFVGGAGELFF. The CDR3 DNA is TGCGCCAGCAGTGAGCGGTTTGTCGGGGGGGCCGGGGAGCTGTTTTTT. This chain uses TRBV10-1 with TRBJ2-2, with TRBD2 matching 8 bases. This CDR3 is 16 amino acids long. V lost 2 bases, J lost 6 bases, and 8 bases stayed unmatched. Germline V CDR1 and CDR2: WNHNN, SYGVQD (reference sequence).

This clone has just a few counts. The chain recombines TRBV11-2 with TRBJ1-3; 10 nucleotides agree with TRBD1. CDR3 length: 17 residues. CDR1 and CDR2 from the germline V gene are SGHAT and FQNNGV. The ends lost 4 bases at V and 0 bases at J; junction bases unmatched: 6. The CDR3 DNA sequence: TGTGCCAGCAGCTCGGGACAGGGGTTTAACTCTGGAAACACCATATATTTT. Protein product: CASSSGQGFNSGNTIYF.

The CDR3 DNA sequence: TGCGCCAGCAGCTTGGGACAGGGGGCGAACACTGAAGCTTTCTTT. Amino acid sequence: CASSLGQGANTEAFF. The chain carries TRBV4-1 and TRBJ1-1; 12 bases agree with TRBD1. V lost 5 bases, J lost 1 base, and 2 bases stayed unmatched. Germline-derived CDR1 and CDR2 are MGHRA and YSYEKL. The CDR3 runs 15 residues.

This chain connects TRBV5-1 to TRBJ1-2; 7 positions agree with TRBD1. V was pared by 5 bases and J by 8 bases, with 12 bases of the junction left unmatched. Germline values: CDR1 SGHRS, CDR2 YFSETQ. The CDR3 consists of 14 residues. The CDR3, as DNA: TGCGCCAGCAGACCTACCGGGACAGTGGCCGGCTACACCTTC. This gives the protein CASRPTGTVAGYTF.

The chain is built from TRBV11-2 and TRBJ2-7; D is unresolved. V was pared by 3 bases and J by 3 bases, with 18 bases between. The CDR3 sequence is 16 residues long. CDR1 is SGHAT and CDR2 is FQNNGV in the germline V gene. The CDR3 region is CASSFIFSDGFYEQYF. In DNA, the CDR3 is TGTGCCAGCAGCTTTATCTTCAGCGACGGTTTCTACGAGCAGTACTTC.

With regard to this clone: This specimen includes other DNA sequences encoding the same CDR3. The CDR3: CASSLSGGYGYTF. CDR3 DNA sequence: TGTGCCAGCAGTTTATCGGGTGGCTATGGCTACACCTTC. This rearrangement joins TRBV28 to TRBJ1-2; D not resolved. The V gene's germline CDR1 is MDHEN and CDR2 SYDVKM. CDR3 length: 13 residues. The V end lost 1 base, the J end lost 4 bases, and 7 bases lay between the germline ends.

A remark on this clone: This sample includes further DNA sequences coding for the same CDR3. The rearrangement uses TRBV30 and TRBJ1-1, with D tentatively TRBD1 (5 bases). Per germline, CDR1 GTSNPN and CDR2 SVGIG (reference sequence). V was cut by 1 base and J by 3 bases, with 9 bases left in between. The CDR3 totals 13 residues. CDR3 sequence reads: CAWSAQGYTEAFF. The CDR3 DNA reads TGTGCCTGGAGTGCGCAGGGCTACACTGAAGCTTTCTTT.

V and J are TRBV5-4 and TRBJ1-2; D gene uncertain. The CDR3 has 14 residues. The germline V gene encodes CDR1 SGHNT and CDR2 YYREEE (reference sequence). With 2 bases removed from V and 1 base from J, the gap between germline ends came to 9 bases. The CDR3 loop is CASSLGGNNYGYTF. The CDR3 region has the DNA TGTGCCAGCAGCTTAGGAGGAAATAACTATGGCTACACCTTC.

The V and J genes are TRBV28 and TRBJ1-6; no reliable D call. The CDR3 covers 17 residues. V lost 5 bases and J 0 bases, leaving 14 bases between the germline ends. Germline-derived CDR1 and CDR2 are MDHEN and SYDVKM. The CDR3 DNA reads TGTGCCAGCAGTCGAGGGCTTTTTCGCTCCTATAATTCACCCCTCCACTTT. Its protein product is CASSRGLFRSYNSPLHF.

The chain combines TRBV6-5 with TRBJ1-4, with a possible D match to TRBD1 (5 bases). Trimming cost V 8 bases and J 15 bases, with 19 bases left between them. This CDR3 is built from 12 residues. Germline lookup yields CDR1 MNHEY and CDR2 SVGAGI. Written as DNA, the CDR3 is TGTGCCAGCTCCCTGGGGGGGTCTGTAGTGTTTTTT. Protein product: CASSLGGSVVFF.

The V gene is TRBV2, the J gene TRBJ1-2; D gene ambiguous. V lost 4 bases, J lost 4 bases, and 10 bases lay in between. Germline V gene lookup returns CDR1 SNHLY and CDR2 FYNNEI. CDR3 length: 13 amino acids. The CDR3 DNA reads as TGTGCCAGCAGTGTTGGTCAGGCCTATGGCTACACCTTC. Its translation is CASSVGQAYGYTF.

This clone occurred once. J is TRBJ2-7 and V is TRBV28, with D unclear. Germline V lookup: CDR1 MDHEN, CDR2 SYDVKM. The V end was cut by 3 bases, the J end by 3 bases, with 9 bases between. The length of the CDR3 is 13 residues. CDR3 nucleotide sequence: TGTGCCAGCAGTTTGGGCCGAATCTACGAGCAGTACTTC. Its translation is CASSLGRIYEQYF.

The chain uses TRBV4-2 and TRBJ2-3; TRBD2 matches 11 bases. CDR3 length: 18 residues. The ends lost 3 bases at V and 2 bases at J; junction bases unmatched: 10. Germline CDR1 reads LGHNA; CDR2 reads YNFKEQ. CDR3: CASSQASLAGASTDTQYF. For the CDR3, the DNA is TGTGCCAGCAGCCAGGCATCACTAGCGGGGGCTTCCACAGATACGCAGTATTTT.

The chain couples TRBV7-8 to TRBJ2-3, with a possible D match to TRBD2 (7 bases). Trimming shortened V by 1 base and J by 6 bases, and 17 bases separated the two germline ends. Germline CDR1 is SGHVS and CDR2 is FQNEAQ. This CDR3 has 16 residues. CDR3 sequence (DNA): TGTGCCAGCAGCTTAGGAGTCGGGCGGGGGCCGGATACGCAGTATTTT. Translating it yields CASSLGVGRGPDTQYF.

This rearrangement joins TRBV28 to TRBJ1-2, with 11 bases identical to TRBD1. The V and J ends lost 7 bases and 5 bases, in that order; junction bases with no gene match: 9. Germline V gene sequence: CDR1 MDHEN, CDR2 SYDVKM. CDR3 length equals 15 residues. Here the CDR3 DNA reads TGTGCCAGCACCCAGTGGACAGGGGGCCTTTATGGCTACACCTTC. Protein sequence: CASTQWTGGLYGYTF.

The V and J genes are TRBV5-1 and TRBJ1-1; D unresolved. CDR1 SGHRS and CDR2 YFSETQ come from the germline V gene. The germline V and J ends were trimmed by 4 bases and 1 base, with 8 bases remaining between them. The CDR3 runs to 13 residues. DNA for the CDR3: TGCGCCAGCAGCCGGACTGGGAACACTGAAGCTTTCTTT. Translating gives CASSRTGNTEAFF.

The CDR3 reads CASSDQVAPHGTQYF. The CDR3 DNA reads as TGTGCCAGCAGTGACCAAGTAGCCCCCCATGGGACCCAGTACTTC. The gene calls are TRBV6-1 and TRBJ2-5; no clear D. V was clipped by 3 bases and J by 7 bases, with 18 bases between them. The CDR3 is 15 residues long. CDR1 and CDR2 from the germline V gene are MNHNS and SASEGT.

The rearrangement joins TRBV30 to TRBJ1-3; D might be TRBD1 (6 bases). Germline loops: CDR1 GTSNPN, CDR2 SVGIG (reference sequence). The CDR3 runs 14 residues. V was shortened by 2 bases and J by 4 bases, with 12 bases between the two germline ends. The CDR3, as DNA: TGTGCCTGGAGTAGGGCAGGGGAAGGAAACACCATATATTTT. It encodes CAWSRAGEGNTIYF.

J is TRBJ2-7 and V is TRBV28; unclear D gene. Germline CDR1 reads MDHEN; CDR2 reads SYDVKM. Trimming shortened V by 3 bases and J by 6 bases, and 15 bases separated the two germline ends. This CDR3 is 14 amino acids long. CDR3 amino acids: CASSFSGSEFEQYF. Written as DNA, the CDR3 is TGTGCCAGCAGTTTCTCCGGGTCGGAGTTCGAGCAGTACTTC.

V is TRBV13 and J is TRBJ2-6, with 8 bases lining up with TRBD2. The CDR3 runs 17 residues. The germline V gene encodes CDR1 PRHDT and CDR2 FYEKMQ (reference sequence). V shed 4 bases and J 0 bases; nucleotides not matched to a gene: 5. Here the CDR3 reads CASSSRGGNSGANVLTF. CDR3 DNA: TGTGCCAGCAGCTCCCGGGGGGGGAACTCTGGGGCCAACGTCCTGACTTTC. The full variable domain, in which reference TRBV13 and TRBJ2-6 provide the parts outside the CDR3, is AAGVIQSPRHLIKEKRETATLKCYPIPRHDTVYWYQQGPGQDPQFLISFYEKMQSDKGSIPDRFSAQQFSDYHSELNMSSLELGDSALYFCASSSRGGNSGANVLTFGAGSRLTVL.

This rearrangement joins TRBV27 to TRBJ1-5, with 8 positions matching TRBD1. This CDR3 is built from 14 residues. Trimming cost V 5 bases and J 7 bases; bases outside gene matches: 7. Germline V gene data show CDR1 as MNHEY and CDR2 as SMNVEV (reference sequence). The CDR3 DNA sequence: TGTGCCAGCAGTCCACAGACAGGGGCGCAGCCCCAGCATTTT. Protein sequence: CASSPQTGAQPQHF.

The V and J genes are TRBV10-1 and TRBJ1-2; TRBD1 might be the D (5 bases). Germline V gene data show CDR1 as WNHNN and CDR2 as SYGVQD (reference sequence). There are 10 residues in the CDR3. V was trimmed by 6 bases and J by 8 bases, leaving 7 bases between them. CDR3 nucleotide sequence: TGCGCCAGCAGAGGGGTCGGCTACACCTTC. Translating gives CASRGVGYTF.

V is TRBV19 and J is TRBJ1-2; 7 bases line up with TRBD1. The V gene's germline CDR1 is LNHDA and CDR2 SQIVND (reference sequence). The V gene end was trimmed by 4 bases and the J gene end by 8 bases; junction bases not matched to a gene: 13. The CDR3 loop spans 15 amino acids. CDR3 DNA sequence: TGTGCCAGTAGTACTAACCTTACAGGGGTGGAGGGCTACACCTTC. It yields the protein CASSTNLTGVEGYTF.

This rearrangement joins TRBV7-2 to TRBJ2-2; tentative D call: TRBD1 (7 bases). V was clipped by 5 bases and J by 2 bases, with 15 bases between them. Germline values: CDR1 SGHTA, CDR2 FQGNSA. CDR3 length: 16 amino acids. The CDR3 loop is CASSPYRGGNTGELFF. The CDR3 DNA sequence: TGTGCCAGCAGCCCATACAGGGGAGGTAACACCGGGGAGCTGTTTTTT. Full variable domain (rest looked up from reference TRBV7-2 and TRBJ2-2): GAGVSQSPSNKVTEKGKDVELRCDPISGHTALYWYRQSLGQGLEFLIYFQGNSAPDKSGLPSDRFSAERTGGSVSTLTIQRTQQEDSAVYLCASSPYRGGNTGELFFGEGSRLTVL.

CDR3 amino acids: CASMGQGALGYTF. Written as DNA, the CDR3 is TGTGCCAGCATGGGACAGGGGGCGCTTGGCTACACCTTC. The chain is built from TRBV2 and TRBJ1-2; 12 bases align to TRBD1. Trimming cost V 7 bases and J 7 bases; bases outside gene matches: 4. The CDR3 spans 13 residues. The V gene's germline CDR1 is SNHLY and CDR2 FYNNEI.